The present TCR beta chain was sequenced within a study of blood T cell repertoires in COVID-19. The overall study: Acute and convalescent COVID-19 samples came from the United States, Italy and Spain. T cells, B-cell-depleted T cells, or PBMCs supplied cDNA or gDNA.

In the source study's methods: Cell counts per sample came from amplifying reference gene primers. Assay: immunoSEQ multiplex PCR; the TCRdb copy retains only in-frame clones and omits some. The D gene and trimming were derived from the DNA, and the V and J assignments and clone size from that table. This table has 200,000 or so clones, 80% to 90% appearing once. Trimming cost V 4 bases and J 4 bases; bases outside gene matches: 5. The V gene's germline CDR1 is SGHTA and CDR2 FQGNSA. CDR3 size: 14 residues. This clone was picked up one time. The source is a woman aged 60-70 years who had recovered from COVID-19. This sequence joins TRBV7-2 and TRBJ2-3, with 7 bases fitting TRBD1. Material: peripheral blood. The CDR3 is CASSSIGGPDTQYF. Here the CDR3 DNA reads TGTGCCAGCAGCTCAATAGGGGGCCCAGATACGCAGTATTTT.